This T cell receptor beta chain was documented in a study of CD8+CD57+ T cells in acquired aplastic anemia. Across the study: Across the sorted CD4+ and CD8+ cells, DNA amounts averaged 3.2 ug.

Template material for TCR beta VDJ and CDR3 profiling consisted of genomic DNA. MiXCR, run by TCRdb on the reads, gives a single entry per CDR3 protein. This table has 150,000 to 200,000 distinct CDR3 sequences, around 48% appearing once. Patients sequenced had flow cytometry evidence of CD8+CD57+ cell expansion. The study sampled blood from patients who had received no therapy. The germline CDR1 and CDR2 sequences are SNHLY and FYNNEI. Between the trimmed V and J ends, which lost 3 bases and 1 base, there was a span of 15 bases. This CDR3 comprises 16 residues. This TCR came from a human donor with aplastic anemia. Sequenced: sorted CD4+, CD8+, or CD8+CD57+ T cells (not recorded which) from PBMCs. This sequence joins TRBV2 and TRBJ1-2; D call uncertain. The CDR3: CASSDRGLGVNYGYTF. The DNA for the CDR3 is TGTGCCAGCAGTGATCGTGGGTTGGGAGTTAACTATGGCTACACCTTC.